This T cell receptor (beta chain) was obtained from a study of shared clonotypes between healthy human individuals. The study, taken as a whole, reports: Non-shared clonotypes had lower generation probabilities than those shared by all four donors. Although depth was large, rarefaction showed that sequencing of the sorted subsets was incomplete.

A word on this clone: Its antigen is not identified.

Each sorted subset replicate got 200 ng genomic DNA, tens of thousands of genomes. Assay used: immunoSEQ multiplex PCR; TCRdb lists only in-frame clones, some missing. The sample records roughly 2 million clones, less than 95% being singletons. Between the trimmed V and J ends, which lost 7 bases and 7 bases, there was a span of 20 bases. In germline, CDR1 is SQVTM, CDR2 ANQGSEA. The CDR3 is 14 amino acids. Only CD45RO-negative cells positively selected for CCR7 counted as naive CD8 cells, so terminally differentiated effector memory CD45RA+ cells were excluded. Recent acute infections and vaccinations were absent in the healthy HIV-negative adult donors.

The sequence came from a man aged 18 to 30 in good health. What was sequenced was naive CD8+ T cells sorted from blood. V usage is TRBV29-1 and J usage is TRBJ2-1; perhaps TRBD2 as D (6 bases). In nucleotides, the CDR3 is TGCAGCGCCAGCGGTTCTGTAGCGGTTAATGAGCAGTTCTTC. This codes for CSASGSVAVNEQFF.